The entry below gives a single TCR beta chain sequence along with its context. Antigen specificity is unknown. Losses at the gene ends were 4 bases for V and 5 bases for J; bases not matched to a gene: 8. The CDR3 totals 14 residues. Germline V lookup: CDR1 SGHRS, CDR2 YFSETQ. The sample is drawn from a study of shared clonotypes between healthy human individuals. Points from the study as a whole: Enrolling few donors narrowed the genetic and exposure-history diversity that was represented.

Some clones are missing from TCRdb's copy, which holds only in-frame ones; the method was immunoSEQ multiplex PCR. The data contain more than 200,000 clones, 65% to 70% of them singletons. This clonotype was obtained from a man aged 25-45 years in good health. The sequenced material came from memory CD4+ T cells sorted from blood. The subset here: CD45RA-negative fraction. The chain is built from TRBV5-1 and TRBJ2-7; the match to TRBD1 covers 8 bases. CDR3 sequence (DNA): TGCGCCAGCAGCAGAACGACAGGGGTCCACGAGCAGTACTTC. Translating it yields CASSRTTGVHEQYF.